Here is one T cell receptor beta chain with its context. Its antigen remains unidentified. The data originate from a study of identifying expanded T cells in peripheral blood. General study findings and limits: About 1.2 clones differed between technical replicates, versus around 16 and 19 over time.

Measured with immunoSEQ multiplex PCR; TCRdb has only the in-frame clones, and not every one. The sample carries over 90,000 clones, 70% to 90% recorded once. During the collection period, no donor immune events like infections were recorded. The source is a person between 18 and 75 years old in good health. What was sequenced was blood.

CDR3 in DNA: TGTGCCAGCAGCTACGGGACCCTTGAGACCCAGTACTTC. Protein: CASSYGTLETQYF. The rearrangement links TRBV7-9 to TRBJ2-5, with D perhaps assigned TRBD1 or TRBD2 (5 bases each). Trimming pared 4 bases from V and 5 bases from J, leaving 11 bases between. The CDR3 runs 13 residues. Germline V gives CDR1 SEHNR, CDR2 FQNEAQ (reference sequence).